Following are 5 T cell receptor beta chains from one sample sequenced in a study of cytomegalovirus exposure and HLA in healthy donors listed by TCRdb under 2017. The receptor library was made with the immunoSEQ multiplex PCR assay. For the multiplex PCR, a mixture combining 60 forward primers for TCR Vbeta segments and 13 reverse primers for TCR Jbeta segments was used. In TCRdb, the immuneACCESS table is reduced to in-frame sequences with V and J assigned. These tables do not hold every clone; where another copy was compared, an unresolved V gene accounts for under half, and the others remain unexplained. The sample has more than 85,000 clones on record, approximately 9% of them singletons. The top ten clones comprise around 4.9% of the sample. Sequencing was done on a sample of PBMCs. Receptor source: a man aged 50-59 years in good health and CMV-seropositive.

The chain combines TRBV28 with TRBJ2-2; D gene unclear. The V end was cut by 8 bases, the J end by 6 bases, with 10 bases between. The germline CDR1 and CDR2 sequences are MDHEN and SYDVKM. The CDR3 contains 12 residues. CDR3 loop: CASRDRAGELFF. CDR3 nucleotide sequence: TGTGCCAGCCGAGACCGGGCCGGGGAGCTGTTTTTT. The whole variable domain, remainder taken from reference TRBV28 and TRBJ2-2, is DVKVTQSSRYLVKRTGEKVFLECVQDMDHENMFWYRQDPGLGLRLIYFSYDVKMKEKGDIPEGYSVSREKKERFSLILESASTNQTSMYLCASRDRAGELFFGEGSRLTVL.

This clone was recorded a few times. The rearrangement links TRBV5-8 to TRBJ1-4; 7 bases are shared with TRBD1. Germline V gene sequence: CDR1 SGHTS, CDR2 YDEGEE. There are 14 residues in the CDR3. The V and J ends lost 0 bases and 8 bases, in that order; junction bases with no gene match: 4. CDR3: CASSLEGGEEKLFF. The CDR3 bases are TGTGCCAGCAGCTTGGAAGGGGGCGAGGAAAAACTGTTTTTT.

The chain joins TRBV7-9 to TRBJ2-7; D is unclear. The CDR3 has 12 amino acids. Trimming removed 4 bases from V and 8 bases from J, with 12 bases in between. Germline CDR1 SEHNR, CDR2 FQNEAQ (reference sequence). CDR3 sequence: CASSSDSKKQYF. CDR3 coding DNA: TGTGCCAGCAGCTCCGATAGTAAGAAGCAGTACTTC. Using reference TRBV7-9 and TRBJ2-7 for the parts outside the CDR3, the full variable domain is DTGVSQNPRHKITKRGQNVTFRCDPISEHNRLYWYRQTLGQGPEFLTYFQNEAQLEKSRLLSDRFSAERPKGSFSTLEIQRTEQGDSAMYLCASSSDSKKQYFGPGTRLTVT.

This sequence joins TRBV27 and TRBJ2-1, with 11 bases that match TRBD2. J gave up 9 bases and V 0 bases, and 10 bases lay outside the gene matches. Germline CDR1 MNHEY, CDR2 SMNVEV (reference sequence). CDR3 length: 17 residues. CDR3 DNA: TGTGCCAGCAGTTTATCGCCCGGGACTAGCGGCCTTATTGAGCAGTTCTTC. This gives the protein CASSLSPGTSGLIEQFF.

V and J are TRBV14 and TRBJ2-5; the match to TRBD2 covers 8 bases. Germline CDR1 SGHDN, CDR2 FVKESK. CDR3 size: 13 residues. The junction had 7 bases not matched to a gene; V was cut back by 6 bases and J by 7 bases. The CDR3 DNA sequence: TGTGCCAGCAGTAGTAGCGGGGCGACGACCCAGTACTTC. Translation: CASSSSGATTQYF.